The clone carrying this T cell receptor beta chain showed up just a few times. No antigen is known for it. TCRdb re-called the RT-PCR reads with MiXCR, one entry per CDR3 protein. The data show hundreds of thousands of distinct CDR3 sequences, about a sixth seen once. The sample originates from a study of response to subunit inactivated influenza vaccine. Findings and caveats of the study: Every seasonal influenza vaccination brings in few new T cells, the authors suggested.

This CDR3 region has 16 residues. V shed 6 bases, J shed 2 bases, and the junction held 8 bases outside the gene matches. This material consisted of PBMCs from blood, taken about 11 days after vaccination. The receptor was isolated from a middle-aged man who received an inactivated influenza vaccine. The chain couples TRBV12-3 or TRBV12-4 to TRBJ2-3; 10 bases are a match to TRBD2. The CDR3 sequence is CASRRLAGGHTDTQYF. The CDR3 bases are TGTGCCAGCAGGCGACTAGCGGGCGGACACACAGATACGCAGTATTTT.